The 15 T cell receptor beta chains presented below share a single source sample, sequenced in a study of cytomegalovirus exposure and HLA in healthy donors. Assay used: immunoSEQ multiplex PCR; TCRdb lists only in-frame clones, some missing. The table lists about 150,000 clones, about 91% of them singletons, with 9% to 9.5% in the top ten. The specimen was PBMCs. These receptors came from a woman between 18 and 29 years old in good health and CMV-seropositive.

The V and J genes are TRBV30 and TRBJ1-1; no reliable D call. The CDR3 is made up of 15 amino acids. Germline CDR1 reads GTSNPN; CDR2 reads SVGIG (reference sequence). Trimming shortened V by 0 bases and J by 0 bases, and 11 bases separated the two germline ends. The CDR3 nucleotides are TGTGCCTGGAGTGTACTGACGGGAATGAACACTGAAGCTTTCTTT. Translating gives CAWSVLTGMNTEAFF. Full variable domain (outside the CDR3, taken from reference TRBV30 and TRBJ1-1): SQTIHQWPATLVQPVGSPLSLECTVEGTSNPNLYWYRQAAGRGLQLLFYSVGIGQISSEVPQNLSASRPQDRQFILSSKKLLLSDSGFYLCAWSVLTGMNTEAFFGQGTRLTVV.

J is TRBJ2-1 and V is TRBV7-2; the match to TRBD2 covers 11 bases. This CDR3 region has 16 residues. V was pared by 6 bases and J by 2 bases, with 6 bases of the junction left unmatched. The germline V gene has CDR1 SGHTA and CDR2 FQGNSA. In nucleotides, the CDR3 is TGTGCCAGCAGGTACCTAGCGGGGGGTCCCTACAATGAGCAGTTCTTC. It specifies CASRYLAGGPYNEQFF.

V and J are TRBV27 and TRBJ2-2, with 8 positions matching TRBD2. The CDR3 extends over 17 amino acids. V lost 0 bases, J lost 4 bases, and 7 bases stayed unmatched. Germline V gives CDR1 MNHEY, CDR2 SMNVEV (reference sequence). Here the CDR3 reads CASSLSIGLAVTGELFF. The CDR3 DNA reads as TGTGCCAGCAGTTTATCGATCGGACTAGCAGTCACCGGGGAGCTGTTTTTT.

This chain connects TRBV18 to TRBJ2-7; D possibly corresponds to TRBD2 (5 bases). Germline CDR1 reads KGHSH; CDR2 reads LQKENI. The CDR3 spans 15 residues. Trimming took 2 bases from V and 2 from J, leaving 13 bases between them. This CDR3 reads CASSPGGERTYEQYF. The DNA for the CDR3 is TGTGCCAGCTCACCAGGCGGAGAGCGGACCTACGAGCAGTACTTC. The full variable domain, its missing parts supplied by reference TRBV18 and TRBJ2-7, is NAGVMQNPRHLVRRRGQEARLRCSPMKGHSHVYWYRQLPEEGLKFMVYLQKENIIDESGMPKERFSAEFPKEGPSILRIQQVVRGDSAAYFCASSPGGERTYEQYFGPGTRLTVT.

J is TRBJ2-7 and V is TRBV7-9; tentative D call: TRBD1 (5 bases). CDR3 size: 14 residues. V was trimmed by 3 bases and J by 1 base, leaving 10 bases between them. Germline V lookup: CDR1 SEHNR, CDR2 FQNEAQ (reference sequence). The CDR3 region has the DNA TGTGCCAGCAGCTTGCCCAGGGATTCCTACGAGCAGTACTTC. It translates to CASSLPRDSYEQYF.

The genes are TRBV29-1 and TRBJ1-2; D is perhaps TRBD1 (6 bases). CDR1 is SQVTM and CDR2 is ANQGSEA in the germline V gene. There are 12 residues in the CDR3. Trimming took off 0 bases at V and 7 bases at J, with 9 bases between the two ends. The CDR3 DNA reads TGCAGCGTTGAAGAGGGGGCCGGTGGCTACACCTTC. As protein: CSVEEGAGGYTF. Supplemented by reference TRBV29-1 and TRBJ1-2, the full variable domain reads SAVISQKPSRDICQRGTSLTIQCQVDSQVTMMFWYRQQPGQSLTLIATANQGSEATYESGFVIDKFPISRPNLTFSTLTVSNMSPEDSSIYLCSVEEGAGGYTFGSGTRLTVV.

The chain couples TRBV12-5 to TRBJ2-6; D uncertain. Germline loops: CDR1 LGHNT, CDR2 FRNRAP. The CDR3 loop spans 17 amino acids. Deletions cut 0 bases from V and 0 bases from J, with 9 bases between. CDR3 coding DNA: TGTGCTAGTGGTTTGGTACTTTCTAACTCTGGGGCCAACGTCCTGACTTTC. This gives the protein CASGLVLSNSGANVLTF.

The chain combines TRBV28 with TRBJ1-2; TRBD1 might be the D (5 bases). V was cut by 7 bases and J by 8 bases, with 20 bases left in between. The germline V gene has CDR1 MDHEN and CDR2 SYDVKM. CDR3 size: 14 residues. The chain's CDR3 is CASTPPGHMRGYTF. CDR3 nucleotide sequence: TGTGCCAGCACCCCTCCTGGACACATGAGGGGCTACACCTTC.

This rearrangement joins TRBV25-1 to TRBJ2-3, with TRBD1 matching 7 bases. V was clipped by 3 bases and J by 2 bases; unmatched bases: 11. CDR1 is MGHDK and CDR2 is SYGVNS in the germline V gene. The length of the CDR3 is 17 residues. CDR3 coding DNA: TGTGCCAGCAGTGATGAGGGGGCCTTTCGGGCCACAGATACGCAGTATTTT. This translates into CASSDEGAFRATDTQYF.

This clone was counted ten times or more. The chain combines TRBV12-2 with TRBJ1-3; the table's D gene call, TRBD1, was not cross checked with the DNA. TRBV12-2 counts as a pseudogene. CDR3 size: 13 residues. The CDR3 DNA reads TGTGCAAGTCGCTCCGACAGGAGAAACACCATATATTTT. Its protein product is CASRSDRRNTIYF.

This rearrangement joins TRBV19 to TRBJ2-5, with TRBD2 matching over 9 bases. The CDR3 loop spans 16 amino acids. J gave up 2 bases and V 5 bases, and 9 bases lay outside the gene matches. Looked up from germline, CDR1 is LNHDA and CDR2 is SQIVND (reference sequence). In nucleotides, the CDR3 is TGTGCCAGTAGTCTGGGTAGCGGGGGTAATCAAGAGACCCAGTACTTC. This encodes CASSLGSGGNQETQYF.

This clone was counted a single time. V usage is TRBV28 and J usage is TRBJ1-2, with D perhaps TRBD1 (6 bases). The V gene lost 5 bases and the J gene lost 4 bases, with 17 bases spanning the gap. The CDR3 has 15 amino acids. Germline CDR1 reads MDHEN; CDR2 reads SYDVKM. The CDR3 loop is CASSITGLIAYGYTF. Here the CDR3 DNA reads TGTGCCAGCAGTATTACAGGGCTAATAGCCTATGGCTACACCTTC.

To note about this clone: Other nucleotide sequences in the sample specify the same CDR3. The chain has TRBV15 and TRBJ1-5, with D uncertain. The V gene lost 1 base and the J gene lost 6 bases, with 10 bases spanning the gap. The CDR3 runs to 14 residues. Per the germline V gene, CDR1 is LNHNV and CDR2 is YYDKDF (reference sequence). CDR3 sequence reads: CATSRGAGGQPQHF. DNA for the CDR3: TGTGCCACCAGCAGAGGAGCGGGAGGTCAGCCCCAGCATTTT.

The genes are TRBV5-1 and TRBJ1-1; TRBD1 matches 7 bases. The CDR3 is 14 amino acids. The J segment lost 6 bases and the V segment lost 1 base, leaving 6 bases of the junction unmatched. CDR1 is SGHRS and CDR2 is YFSETQ in the germline V gene. As DNA, the CDR3 is TGCGCCAGCAGCTTGCGACAGGGAAGTGCTGAAGCTTTCTTT. As protein: CASSLRQGSAEAFF.

The V gene is TRBV9, the J gene TRBJ2-2; D perhaps matches TRBD2 (5 bases). The CDR3 covers 16 residues. Between the trimmed V and J ends, which lost 1 base and 2 bases, there was a span of 12 bases. Germline CDR1 is SGDLS and CDR2 is YYNGEE. CDR3 in amino acids: CASSVQASINTGELFF. The CDR3 bases are TGTGCCAGCAGCGTACAGGCTAGCATAAACACCGGGGAGCTGTTTTTT.